Listed here are 5 T cell receptor beta chains from one sample, sequenced in a study of brain T cells in children with intractable seizures (dated by TCRdb to about 2021). Library preparation used the immunoSEQ multiplex PCR assay. What TCRdb holds here is the immuneACCESS table cut down to in-frame rearrangements. Part of the clones is not present; checked against another copy, under half of the missing clones reflect an unresolved V gene, and the others are unexplained. Within this sample are 95,000 to 120,000 clones, with 90% to 95% of them counted one time only. The ten largest clones capture more than 3% of the sample. The meaning of the sample's time point label: resected brain tissue, or blood drawn just prior to surgery. The sequences come from peripheral blood, collected at surgery. The receptors come from a boy less than two years old with hemimegalencephaly and intractable seizures.

This rearrangement joins TRBV6-5 to TRBJ1-2, with D uncertain. V was cut by 0 bases and J by 4 bases, with 9 bases left in between. Germline CDR1 and CDR2: MNHEY and SVGAGI. This CDR3 spans 14 amino acids. CDR3 sequence (DNA): TGTGCCAGCAGTTACTCAGGGCTAACCTATGGCTACACCTTC. This translates into CASSYSGLTYGYTF.

V gene TRBV11-3 combines with J gene TRBJ2-1; 10 bases fit TRBD2. Germline V gene data show CDR1 as SGHNT and CDR2 as YENEEA. J lost 3 bases, V lost 5 bases, and 13 bases had no gene match. The CDR3 covers 18 residues. Here the CDR3 DNA reads TGTGCCAGCAGCCCTGGACTAGCGGCCGATTGGGTCTACAATGAGCAGTTCTTC. Residues: CASSPGLAADWVYNEQFF.

The chain links TRBV29-1 to TRBJ2-7; no clear D gene. The CDR3 contains 13 residues. Trimming pared 3 bases from V and 7 bases from J, leaving 16 bases between. Germline loops: CDR1 SQVTM, CDR2 ANQGSEA. CDR3 residues: CSVDGVGLGEQYF. DNA for the CDR3: TGCAGCGTTGATGGCGTTGGTCTGGGGGAGCAGTACTTC.

CDR3 residues: CASSHPTTGDYGYTF. Written as DNA, the CDR3 is TGCGCCAGCAGCCACCCTACTACAGGGGACTATGGCTACACCTTC. The chain combines TRBV4-1 with TRBJ1-2, with 7 bases lining up with TRBD1. The CDR3 is 15 amino acids. J gave up 3 bases and V 3 bases, and 7 bases lay outside the gene matches. Germline-derived CDR1 and CDR2 are MGHRA and YSYEKL.

V and J are TRBV6-5 and TRBJ2-7, with 8 positions matching TRBD2. V was pared by 4 bases and J by 4 bases, with 3 bases of the junction left unmatched. Germline V gives CDR1 MNHEY, CDR2 SVGAGI. CDR3 size: 13 residues. CDR3 bases: TGTGCCAGCAGTTTCGGGAGGGCTTACGAGCAGTACTTC. It translates to CASSFGRAYEQYF.